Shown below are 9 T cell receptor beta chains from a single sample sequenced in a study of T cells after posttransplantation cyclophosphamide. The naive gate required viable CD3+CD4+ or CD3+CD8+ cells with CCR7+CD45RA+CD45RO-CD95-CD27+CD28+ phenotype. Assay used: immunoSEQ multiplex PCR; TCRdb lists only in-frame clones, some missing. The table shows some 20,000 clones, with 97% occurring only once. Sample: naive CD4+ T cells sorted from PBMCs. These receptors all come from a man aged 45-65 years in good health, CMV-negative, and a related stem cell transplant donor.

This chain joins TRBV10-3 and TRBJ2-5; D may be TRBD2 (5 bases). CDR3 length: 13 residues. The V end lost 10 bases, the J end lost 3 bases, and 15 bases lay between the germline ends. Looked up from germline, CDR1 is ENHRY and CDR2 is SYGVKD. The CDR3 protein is CATAGISKETQYF. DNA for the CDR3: TGTGCCACCGCCGGGATTTCCAAAGAGACCCAGTACTTC.

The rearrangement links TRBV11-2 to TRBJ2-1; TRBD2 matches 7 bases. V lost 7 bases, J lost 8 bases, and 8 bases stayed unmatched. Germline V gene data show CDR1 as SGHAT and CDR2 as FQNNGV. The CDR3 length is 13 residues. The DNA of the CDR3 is TGTGCCAGCACCCTAGCCGGGGGGTATGAGCAGTTCTTC. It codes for CASTLAGGYEQFF.

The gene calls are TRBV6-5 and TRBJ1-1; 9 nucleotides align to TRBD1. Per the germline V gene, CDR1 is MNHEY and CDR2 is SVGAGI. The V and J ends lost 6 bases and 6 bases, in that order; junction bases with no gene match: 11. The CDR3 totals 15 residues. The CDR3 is CASRPYGTGYPEAFF. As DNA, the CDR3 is TGTGCCAGCAGACCCTACGGGACAGGGTATCCTGAAGCTTTCTTT.

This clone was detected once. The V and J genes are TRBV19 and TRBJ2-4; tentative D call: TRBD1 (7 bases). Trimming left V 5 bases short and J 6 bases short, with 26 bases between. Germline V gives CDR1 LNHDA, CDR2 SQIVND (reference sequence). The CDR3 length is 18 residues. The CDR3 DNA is TGTGCCAGTAGTGTATCTCCAAGGGGGCAGTCGGGGGTAAACATTCAGTACTTC. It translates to CASSVSPRGQSGVNIQYF.

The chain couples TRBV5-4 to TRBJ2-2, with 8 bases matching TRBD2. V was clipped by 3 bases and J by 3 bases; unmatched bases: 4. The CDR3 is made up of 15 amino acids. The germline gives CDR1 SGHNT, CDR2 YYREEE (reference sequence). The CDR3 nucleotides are TGTGCCAGCAGCTGGGGGCGGGGGGACACCGGGGAGCTGTTTTTT. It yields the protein CASSWGRGDTGELFF.

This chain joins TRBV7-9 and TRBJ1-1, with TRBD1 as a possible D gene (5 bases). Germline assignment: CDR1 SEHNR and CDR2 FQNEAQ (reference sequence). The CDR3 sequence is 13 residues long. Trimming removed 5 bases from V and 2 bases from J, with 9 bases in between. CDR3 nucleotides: TGTGCCAGCAGCCTCCAGGGAAACACTGAAGCTTTCTTT. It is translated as CASSLQGNTEAFF.

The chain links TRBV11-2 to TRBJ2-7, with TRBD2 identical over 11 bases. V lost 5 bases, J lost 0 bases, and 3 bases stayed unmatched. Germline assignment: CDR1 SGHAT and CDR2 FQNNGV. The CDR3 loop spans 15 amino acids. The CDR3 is CASSPGLADSYEQYF. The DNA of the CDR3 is TGTGCCAGCAGCCCGGGACTAGCGGACTCCTACGAGCAGTACTTC.

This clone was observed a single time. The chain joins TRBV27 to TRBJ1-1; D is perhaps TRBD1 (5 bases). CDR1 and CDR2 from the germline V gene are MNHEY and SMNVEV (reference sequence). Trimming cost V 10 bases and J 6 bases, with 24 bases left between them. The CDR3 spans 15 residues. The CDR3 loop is CATHRQPSNRAEAFF. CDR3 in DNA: TGTGCCACACATAGACAGCCCTCTAATCGGGCTGAAGCTTTCTTT.

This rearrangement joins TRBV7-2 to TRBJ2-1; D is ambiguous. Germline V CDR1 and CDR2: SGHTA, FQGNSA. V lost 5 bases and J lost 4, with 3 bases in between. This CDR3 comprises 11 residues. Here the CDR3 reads CASSPYNEQFF. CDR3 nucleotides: TGTGCCAGCAGCCCTTACAATGAGCAGTTCTTC.